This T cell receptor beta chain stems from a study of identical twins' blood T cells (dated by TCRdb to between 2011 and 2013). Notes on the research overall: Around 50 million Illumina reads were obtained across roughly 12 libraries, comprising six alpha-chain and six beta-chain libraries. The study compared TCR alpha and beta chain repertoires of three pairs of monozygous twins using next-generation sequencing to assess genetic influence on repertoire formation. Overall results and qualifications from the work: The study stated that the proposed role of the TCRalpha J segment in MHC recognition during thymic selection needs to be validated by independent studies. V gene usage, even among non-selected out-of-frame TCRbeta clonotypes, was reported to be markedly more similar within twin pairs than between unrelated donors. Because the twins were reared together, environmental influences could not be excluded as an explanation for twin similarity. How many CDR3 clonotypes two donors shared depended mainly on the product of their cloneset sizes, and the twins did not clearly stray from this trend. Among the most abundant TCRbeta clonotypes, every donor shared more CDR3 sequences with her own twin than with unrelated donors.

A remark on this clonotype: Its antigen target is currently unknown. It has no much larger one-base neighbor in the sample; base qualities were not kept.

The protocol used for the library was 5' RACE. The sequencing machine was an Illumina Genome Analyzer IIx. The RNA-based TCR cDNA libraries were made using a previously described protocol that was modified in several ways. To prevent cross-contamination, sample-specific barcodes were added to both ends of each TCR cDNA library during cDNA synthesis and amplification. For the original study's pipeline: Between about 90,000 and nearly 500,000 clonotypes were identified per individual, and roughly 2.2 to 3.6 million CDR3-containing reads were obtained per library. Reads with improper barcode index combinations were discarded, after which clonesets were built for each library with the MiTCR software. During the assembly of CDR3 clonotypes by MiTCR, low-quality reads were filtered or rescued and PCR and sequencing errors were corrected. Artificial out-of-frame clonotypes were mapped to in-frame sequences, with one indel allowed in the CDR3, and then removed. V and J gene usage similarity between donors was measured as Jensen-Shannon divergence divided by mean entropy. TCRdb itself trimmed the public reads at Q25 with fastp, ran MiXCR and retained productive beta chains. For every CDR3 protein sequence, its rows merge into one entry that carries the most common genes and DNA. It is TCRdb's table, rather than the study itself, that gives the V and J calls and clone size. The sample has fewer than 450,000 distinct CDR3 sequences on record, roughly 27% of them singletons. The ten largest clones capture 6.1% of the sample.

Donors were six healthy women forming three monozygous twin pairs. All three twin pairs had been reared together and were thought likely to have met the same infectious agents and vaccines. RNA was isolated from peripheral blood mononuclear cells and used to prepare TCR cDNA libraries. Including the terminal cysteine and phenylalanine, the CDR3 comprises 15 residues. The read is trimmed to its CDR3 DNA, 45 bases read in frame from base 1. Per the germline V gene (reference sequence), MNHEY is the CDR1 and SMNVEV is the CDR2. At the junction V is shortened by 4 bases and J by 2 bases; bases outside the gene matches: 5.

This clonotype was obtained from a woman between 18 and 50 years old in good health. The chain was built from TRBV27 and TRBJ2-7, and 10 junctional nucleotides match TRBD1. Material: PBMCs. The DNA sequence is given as TGTGCCAGCAGTTCCGGGACAGGGGTGACCTACGAGCAGTACTTC. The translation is CASSSGTGVTYEQYF.